The 16 T cell receptor beta chains presented below share a single source sample, sequenced in a study of technical replicates of blood from a few donors. The table came from immunoSEQ multiplex PCR; TCRdb's copy has only in-frame clones and leaves some out. Of some 60,000 clones in the sample, nearly 90% are singletons; the top ten hold roughly 5%. Input material: PBMCs. These receptor sequences come from a human donor in good health. Some clones in this sample may be carry-over from other donors' samples.

This clone was seen only once. The gene calls are TRBV2 and TRBJ2-7; TRBD2 matches 9 bases. V gave up 1 base and J gave up 1 base; unmatched junction bases: 5. Per germline, CDR1 SNHLY and CDR2 FYNNEI. CDR3 length: 16 residues. DNA for the CDR3: TGTGCCAGCAGTGAAGATCTAGCGGGGCCTTCCTACGAGCAGTACTTC. It yields the protein CASSEDLAGPSYEQYF.

The chain carries TRBV5-6 and TRBJ2-1; weak D call: TRBD2 (6 bases). The ends were cut back, 3 bases at V and 1 base at J, with 11 bases in the middle. Germline V gives CDR1 SGHDT, CDR2 YYEEEE. The length of the CDR3 is 15 residues. CDR3 nucleotides: TGTGCCAGCAGCTCTAGCGAGAGGTCCTACAATGAGCAGTTCTTC. It is translated as CASSSSERSYNEQFF.

The gene calls are TRBV10-3 and TRBJ2-7; 7 bases fit TRBD1. This CDR3 contains 13 residues. The J segment lost 2 bases and the V segment lost 2 bases, leaving 0 bases of the junction unmatched. Germline V gives CDR1 ENHRY, CDR2 SYGVKD. In DNA form, the CDR3 reads TGTGCCATCAGTGAGCAGGGGGCCTACGAGCAGTACTTC. Translating it yields CAISEQGAYEQYF.

This clone was recorded a few times. This rearrangement joins TRBV2 to TRBJ1-4; D is unresolved. Germline CDR1 reads SNHLY; CDR2 reads FYNNEI. Trimming left V 7 bases short and J 8 bases short, with 26 bases between. The CDR3 has 17 residues. The CDR3: CASKRAPVMLEPEKLFF. The CDR3 region has the DNA TGTGCCAGCAAGCGGGCCCCGGTAATGTTAGAGCCGGAAAAACTGTTTTTT.

The gene calls are TRBV10-3 and TRBJ1-5; a possible D gene is TRBD1 (5 bases). V gave up 2 bases and J gave up 2 bases, with 10 bases separating them. The germline CDR1 and CDR2 sequences are ENHRY and SYGVKD. This CDR3 contains 15 residues. The CDR3 region is CAISEGETGNQPQHF. The CDR3 DNA is TGTGCCATCAGTGAGGGCGAGACAGGCAATCAGCCCCAGCATTTT.

This clone appeared once. J is TRBJ2-2 and V is TRBV15; maybe TRBD2 (5 bases). Germline V gene data show CDR1 as LNHNV and CDR2 as YYDKDF (reference sequence). CDR3 length: 16 amino acids. Trimming took off 1 base at V and 0 bases at J, with 9 bases between the two ends. DNA of the CDR3: TGTGCCACCAGCAGAGCTGGGAGACCGAACACCGGGGAGCTGTTTTTT. Encoded protein: CATSRAGRPNTGELFF.

This clone appeared once. The chain combines TRBV2 with TRBJ1-2, with D possibly being TRBD1 (5 bases). Germline CDR1 and CDR2: SNHLY and FYNNEI. The V end was cut by 4 bases, the J end by 8 bases, with 11 bases between. This CDR3 has 12 amino acids. The CDR3 loop is CASSAGQGGYTF. The DNA for the CDR3 is TGTGCCAGCAGTGCAGGGCAAGGGGGCTACACCTTC.

The CDR3 loop is CASTPDSYNSNQPQHF. The CDR3 DNA reads as TGTGCCAGCACCCCGGACAGTTACAATAGCAATCAGCCCCAGCATTTT. The chain carries TRBV5-5 and TRBJ1-5, with TRBD1 as a possible D gene (6 bases). This CDR3 has 16 amino acids. CDR1 SGHKS and CDR2 YYEKEE come from the germline V gene (reference sequence). V lost 6 bases and J lost 0, with 16 bases in between.

This chain connects TRBV18 to TRBJ2-5, with 7 bases lining up with TRBD1. The CDR3 extends over 14 amino acids. Trimming cost V 2 bases and J 7 bases; bases outside gene matches: 7. Germline assignment: CDR1 KGHSH and CDR2 LQKENI. CDR3 region: CASSPGQAAGTQYF. The CDR3 nucleotides are TGTGCCAGCTCACCAGGACAGGCTGCCGGGACCCAGTACTTC.

This clone was counted a single time. The chain joins TRBV5-1 to TRBJ2-3, with 12 bases that match TRBD2. After removal of 0 bases from V and 4 bases from J, the junction contained 3 bases not matched to a gene. This CDR3 is 16 amino acids long. CDR1 and CDR2 (germline): SGHRS, YFSETQ. Here the CDR3 reads CASSLATSGRSDTQYF. The CDR3 DNA sequence: TGCGCCAGCAGCTTGGCGACTAGCGGGAGATCAGATACGCAGTATTTT.

In this sample, this clone turned up a few times. The V and J genes are TRBV2 and TRBJ1-2; D not certain. Trimming took off 4 bases at V and 0 bases at J, with 9 bases between the two ends. Looked up from germline, CDR1 is SNHLY and CDR2 is FYNNEI. CDR3 length equals 14 residues. This CDR3 is CASSGGHPNYGYTF. The DNA for the CDR3 is TGTGCCAGCAGTGGAGGTCACCCTAACTATGGCTACACCTTC.

V gene TRBV5-1 combines with J gene TRBJ2-7, with 10 bases lining up with TRBD1. The CDR3 extends over 14 amino acids. Trimming cost V 2 bases and J 3 bases; bases outside gene matches: 2. CDR1 is SGHRS and CDR2 is YFSETQ in the germline V gene. The CDR3 DNA is TGCGCCAGCAGCTTAGGACAGGGGGGCTACGAGCAGTACTTC. Protein: CASSLGQGGYEQYF.

The chain links TRBV7-9 to TRBJ1-1; tentatively, D is TRBD1 (5 bases). Trimming removed 4 bases at V and 3 bases at J, with 9 bases between. The CDR3 has 13 residues. In germline, CDR1 is SEHNR, CDR2 FQNEAQ (reference sequence). CDR3 sequence reads: CASSSPRDTEAFF. The CDR3 DNA is TGTGCCAGCAGCTCCCCCAGGGACACTGAAGCTTTCTTT.

The chain joins TRBV29-1 to TRBJ2-7; TRBD2 matches at 7 bases. Germline-derived CDR1 and CDR2 are SQVTM and ANQGSEA. Losses at the gene ends were 4 bases for V and 3 bases for J; bases not matched to a gene: 12. The CDR3 covers 15 residues. The CDR3 loop is CSVVSSGLRDYEQYF. DNA for the CDR3: TGCAGCGTTGTGTCTAGCGGCCTCAGGGACTACGAGCAGTACTTC.

V and J are TRBV6-5 and TRBJ2-5; weak D call: TRBD1 (5 bases). V lost 5 bases to trimming and J lost 1 base, with 11 bases between them. The CDR3 consists of 14 residues. In germline, CDR1 is MNHEY, CDR2 SVGAGI. The CDR3 nucleotides are TGTGCCAGCAGTGAGCCAGGGTTCCAAGAGACCCAGTACTTC. Its protein is CASSEPGFQETQYF.

This sequence joins TRBV4-1 and TRBJ2-7, with TRBD1 as a possible D gene (6 bases). Germline CDR1 reads MGHRA; CDR2 reads YSYEKL. This CDR3 is 15 amino acids long. V was pared by 4 bases and J by 1 base, with 14 bases between. The CDR3 region is CASSPGQGPSYEQYF. The CDR3 region has the DNA TGCGCCAGCAGCCCTGGCCAGGGGCCTTCCTACGAGCAGTACTTC.